This T cell receptor (beta chain) appears in the sequencing data of a study of T cell responses to AZD1222 COVID-19 vaccine. The overall study: Second doses at about 4 or about 12 weeks were pooled.

Study-level points and caveats: Targeting of unmutated variant regions was reportedly seen in nearly half of spike-specific TCRs. White British ancestry dominated among donors, who included more females, and clonal diversity was possibly underestimated.

With respect to this clone: As yet, its antigen is unknown.

TCRdb keeps only in-frame clones here, not all; method: immunoSEQ multiplex PCR. The sample contains approximately 88,000 clones, 92% of which appear only once. CDR3 length: 13 residues. CDR1 and CDR2 (germline): SSHAT, FNYEAQ (reference sequence). Sequencing used peripheral blood, obtained on day 0 of AZD1222 vaccination. The chain combines TRBV7-7 with TRBJ1-2, with D unresolved. The clonotype originates from an adult in good health. CDR3 coding DNA: TGTGCTAGCCCCTTTATGACCGGCTATGGCTACACCTTC. It codes for CASPFMTGYGYTF.